This T cell receptor beta chain was sequenced in a study of shared clonotypes between healthy human individuals. Over several immunoSEQ plates, each subset's genomic DNA was distributed in even portions. How the authors handled the data: ImmunoSEQ sequences covered only the junction and lacked quality scores; filtering therefore differed. The data were produced by immunoSEQ multiplex PCR, yet TCRdb's version contains in-frame clones alone and is incomplete. V, J and clone size derive from that table, while D and trimming were established from the DNA sequence. Of more than 400,000 clones in the sample, 81% are singletons; the top ten hold about 13%. The CDR3 totals 17 residues. Germline values: CDR1 SGHNT, CDR2 YYREEE (reference sequence). The V segment lost 5 bases and the J segment 0 bases; nucleotides outside the gene matches: 8.

The receptor comes from a woman aged 40 to 49 in good health. Some clones in this sample may be carry-over from other donors' samples. The J gene is TRBJ2-1, the V gene TRBV5-4, with 10 positions matching TRBD2. What was sequenced was PBMCs. The CDR3 spells CASRPGLADNSYNEQFF. CDR3 in DNA: TGTGCCAGCAGGCCCGGACTAGCGGACAACTCCTACAATGAGCAGTTCTTC.